This TCR beta chain was documented in a study of OX40 agonist ivuxolimab in advanced cancers. Study information: It was ivuxolimab, an agonistic anti-OX40 (CD134) antibody, that patients were treated with. Three patients responded partially, comprising one with hepatocellular carcinoma and two with cutaneous melanoma. Notes on the study in general: Normalized T-cell clonal expansion was also low in some nonresponders.

Clones were sequenced by immunoSEQ multiplex PCR, and TCRdb holds only the in-frame ones, with some missing. The sample lists tens of thousands of clones, approximately 84% seen once, with about 0.4% in the top ten. As concerns this clone: Its cognate antigen is unknown.

This TCR was recovered from an adult with an advanced solid tumor such as melanoma, head and neck, liver or kidney cancer. This sample comprised CD4+ or CD8+ T cells sorted from blood, obtained in a trial of the OX40 agonist ivuxolimab.

CDR3 sequence: CASSRTATNSPLHF. Written as DNA, the CDR3 is TGTGCCAGCAGCCGGACTGCGACAAATTCACCCCTCCACTTT. The chain joins TRBV14 to TRBJ1-6, with D unresolved. Trimming cost V 4 bases and J 7 bases, with 11 bases left between them. Germline CDR1 is SGHDN and CDR2 is FVKESK. The CDR3 sequence is 14 residues long.